This T cell receptor beta chain derives from a study of T cell changes during pregnancy in multiple sclerosis. Trimming at V came to 6 bases and at J to 6 bases, leaving 8 bases not matched to a gene. The V gene's germline CDR1 is LGHNA and CDR2 YNFKEQ. The length of the CDR3 is 13 residues. Using immunoSEQ multiplex PCR, the repertoire was profiled, and TCRdb retains in-frame clones only, with some absent. The table shows more than 95,000 clones, with approximately 94% occurring only once. This chain joins TRBV4-2 and TRBJ2-7; 7 bases fit TRBD2. The receptor was isolated from a female donor with multiple sclerosis, enrolled in a pregnancy study. The sample in question was peripheral blood, obtained after pregnancy. The CDR3 loop is CASSGGVSLEQYF. In DNA form, the CDR3 reads TGTGCCAGCAGTGGGGGGGTGTCTCTCGAGCAGTACTTC.